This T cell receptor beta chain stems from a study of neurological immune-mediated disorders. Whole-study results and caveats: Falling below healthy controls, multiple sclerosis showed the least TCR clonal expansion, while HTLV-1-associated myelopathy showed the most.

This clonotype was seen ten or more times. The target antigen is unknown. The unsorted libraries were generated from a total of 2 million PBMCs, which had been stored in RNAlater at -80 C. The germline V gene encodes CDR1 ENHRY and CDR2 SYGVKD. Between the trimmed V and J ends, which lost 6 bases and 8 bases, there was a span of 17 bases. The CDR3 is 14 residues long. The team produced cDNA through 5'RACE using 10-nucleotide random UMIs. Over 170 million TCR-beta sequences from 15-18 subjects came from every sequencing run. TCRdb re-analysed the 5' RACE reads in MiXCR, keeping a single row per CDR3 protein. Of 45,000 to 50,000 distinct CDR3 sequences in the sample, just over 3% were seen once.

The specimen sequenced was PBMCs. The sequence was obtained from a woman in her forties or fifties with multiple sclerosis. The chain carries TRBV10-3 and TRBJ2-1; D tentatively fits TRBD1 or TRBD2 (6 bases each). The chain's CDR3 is CAISGWAGEDEQFF. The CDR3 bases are TGTGCCATCAGCGGCTGGGCAGGGGAGGATGAGCAGTTCTTC.